This T cell receptor beta chain was identified during a study of T cells in localized non-small cell lung cancer. The CDR3 loop spans 16 amino acids. Per germline, CDR1 KGHSH and CDR2 LQKENI. Trimming removed 0 bases at V and 5 bases at J, with 14 bases between. This clone occurred once. Measured with immunoSEQ multiplex PCR; TCRdb has only the in-frame clones, and not every one. The sample yields about 24,000 clones, about 90% seen once. This TCR was recovered from a male donor aged 60 or over with stage II squamous cell lung carcinoma. Sequenced material: peripheral blood, taken before any cancer treatment. The rearrangement uses TRBV18 and TRBJ2-1; maybe TRBD2 (7 bases). The CDR3 region is CASSPPVAGADNEQFF. CDR3 sequence (DNA): TGTGCCAGCTCACCACCGGTGGCGGGGGCCGACAATGAGCAGTTCTTC. Together with reference TRBV18 and TRBJ2-1, the CDR3 gives the full variable domain: NAGVMQNPRHLVRRRGQEARLRCSPMKGHSHVYWYRQLPEEGLKFMVYLQKENIIDESGMPKERFSAEFPKEGPSILRIQQVVRGDSAAYFCASSPPVAGADNEQFFGPGTRLTVL.